Below, 22 T cell receptor beta chains from the same sample are listed, as sequenced in a study of T cell responses to AZD1222 COVID-19 vaccine. The protocol was immunoSEQ multiplex PCR, while the TCRdb copy is restricted to in-frame clones and leaves out a portion. The sample yields around 100,000 clones, about 93% seen once. The input for sequencing was peripheral blood, taken on day 0 of AZD1222 vaccination. These receptors were collected from an adult in good health.

The J gene is TRBJ2-6, the V gene TRBV19; no clear D. The germline V and J ends were trimmed by 4 bases and 0 bases, with 13 bases remaining between them. CDR1 and CDR2 from the germline V gene are LNHDA and SQIVND (reference sequence). CDR3 length: 17 residues. The CDR3 region is CASSSYWSSSGANVLTF. CDR3 nucleotide sequence: TGTGCCAGTAGTAGTTATTGGTCGAGCTCTGGGGCCAACGTCCTGACTTTC. Looking up the rest from reference TRBV19 and TRBJ2-6 gives the full variable domain: DGGITQSPKYLFRKEGQNVTLSCEQNLNHDAMYWYRQDPGQGLRLIYYSQIVNDFQKGDIAEGYSVSREKKESFPLTVTSAQKNPTAFYLCASSSYWSSSGANVLTFGAGSRLTVL.

The V gene is TRBV27, the J gene TRBJ2-2, with D possibly TRBD1 on 5 matching bases. This CDR3 has 14 residues. CDR1 is MNHEY, CDR2 SMNVEV, per germline (reference sequence). The V and J ends lost 5 bases and 5 bases respectively, with 12 bases between them. The CDR3 sequence is CASSPPTATGELFF. The CDR3 DNA reads as TGTGCCAGCAGTCCGCCGACAGCTACCGGGGAGCTGTTTTTT.

The V and J genes are TRBV5-4 and TRBJ2-7, with 8 bases matching TRBD1. CDR1 is SGHNT and CDR2 is YYREEE in the germline V gene (reference sequence). The CDR3 is made up of 16 amino acids. V was pared by 3 bases and J by 2 bases, with 10 bases of the junction left unmatched. CDR3 in DNA: TGTGCCAGCAGCTGGACCCCGGACAGGGTGGCCTACGAGCAGTACTTC. Encoded protein: CASSWTPDRVAYEQYF.

This clone has just one count. The chain employs TRBV4-1 and TRBJ1-3; D is uncertain. The ends were cut back, 4 bases at V and 4 bases at J, with 14 bases in the middle. Germline V CDR1 and CDR2: MGHRA, YSYEKL. The CDR3 contains 15 residues. The CDR3 loop is CASSPLALVGNTIYF. CDR3 in DNA: TGCGCCAGCAGCCCCCTGGCCCTGGTCGGAAACACCATATATTTT.

This sequence joins TRBV18 and TRBJ1-1; D not resolved. Trimming shortened V by 0 bases and J by 0 bases, and 8 bases separated the two germline ends. Germline-derived CDR1 and CDR2 are KGHSH and LQKENI. The CDR3 runs to 15 residues. CDR3 coding DNA: TGTGCCAGCTCACCACCAGGCAGCTTGAACACTGAAGCTTTCTTT. Its translation is CASSPPGSLNTEAFF. The variable domain in full, with the rest retrieved from reference TRBV18 and TRBJ1-1, is NAGVMQNPRHLVRRRGQEARLRCSPMKGHSHVYWYRQLPEEGLKFMVYLQKENIIDESGMPKERFSAEFPKEGPSILRIQQVVRGDSAAYFCASSPPGSLNTEAFFGQGTRLTVV.

This clone has a handful of counts. The chain recombines TRBV9 with TRBJ2-7; no definite D call. There are 14 residues in the CDR3. V was shortened by 2 bases and J by 0 bases, with 9 bases between the two germline ends. The germline CDR1 and CDR2 sequences are SGDLS and YYNGEE. The CDR3 region is CASSVVPASYEQYF. DNA for the CDR3: TGTGCCAGCAGCGTTGTCCCGGCCTCCTACGAGCAGTACTTC.

The rearrangement uses TRBV10-2 and TRBJ2-5; D may be TRBD1 or TRBD2 (6 bases each). CDR1 and CDR2 from the germline V gene are WSHSY and SAAADI. The CDR3 is made up of 15 amino acids. The germline V and J ends were trimmed by 2 bases and 5 bases, with 15 bases remaining between them. CDR3 DNA sequence: TGCGCCAGCAGTGAGATAGACGGGGGCCCGGAGACCCAGTACTTC. Its protein is CASSEIDGGPETQYF.

The V and J genes are TRBV5-1 and TRBJ2-1, with 7 bases lining up with TRBD2. J lost 5 bases, V lost 0 bases, and 2 bases had no gene match. Germline CDR1 is SGHRS and CDR2 is YFSETQ. This CDR3 comprises 14 residues. The CDR3 DNA reads TGCGCCAGCAGCTTGGCTCTAGCGGACAATGAGCAGTTCTTC. It yields the protein CASSLALADNEQFF.

There are a few counts of this clone. V is TRBV3-1 (or the pseudogene TRBV3-2) and J is TRBJ2-7, with TRBD1 as a possible D gene (6 bases). This CDR3 has 15 residues. V was trimmed by 1 base and J by 2 bases, leaving 12 bases between them. CDR1 is LGHDT, CDR2 YNNKEL, per germline (reference sequence). CDR3 in amino acids: CASSQVPGETYEQYF. The CDR3 region has the DNA TGTGCCAGCAGCCAAGTTCCAGGGGAGACCTACGAGCAGTACTTC.

V gene TRBV7-8 combines with J gene TRBJ2-1; TRBD2 matches at 8 bases. The trim removed 5 bases at V and 6 bases at J, leaving 12 bases unmatched. The CDR3 extends over 16 amino acids. CDR1 and CDR2 (germline): SGHVS, FQNEAQ. This CDR3 is CASSKTGTRGFNEQFF. The CDR3 nucleotides are TGTGCCAGCAGCAAAACCGGGACTAGGGGGTTCAATGAGCAGTTCTTC.

This clone was counted a few times. This chain links TRBV7-9 with TRBJ2-7, with 7 bases lining up with TRBD2. CDR3 length: 15 amino acids. Germline V lookup: CDR1 SEHNR, CDR2 FQNEAQ (reference sequence). Trimming cost V 2 bases and J 2 bases; bases outside gene matches: 6. As DNA, the CDR3 is TGTGCCAGCAGCTTACGGTCGGGACTACCCTACGAGCAGTACTTC. As protein: CASSLRSGLPYEQYF.

This chain links TRBV28 with TRBJ2-4, with D possibly TRBD1 on 6 matching bases. There are 17 residues in the CDR3. The germline CDR1 and CDR2 sequences are MDHEN and SYDVKM. Trimming shortened V by 0 bases and J by 0 bases, and 12 bases separated the two germline ends. CDR3 sequence: CASSLWGDTLAKNIQYF. The DNA of the CDR3 is TGTGCCAGCAGTTTATGGGGGGACACTTTAGCCAAAAACATTCAGTACTTC.

This clone has only a few counts. The V and J genes are TRBV5-4 and TRBJ2-7; D gene unclear. This CDR3 is built from 11 residues. Trimming removed 0 bases at V and 7 bases at J, with 5 bases between. Germline V gene data show CDR1 as SGHNT and CDR2 as YYREEE (reference sequence). Here the CDR3 DNA reads TGTGCCAGCAGCTTGGGCCTGGAGCAGTACTTC. Translating gives CASSLGLEQYF.

The count of this clone is one. The rearrangement links TRBV5-5 to TRBJ2-7; possibly TRBD2 for D (6 bases). The CDR3 covers 14 residues. Deletions cut 5 bases from V and 3 bases from J, with 15 bases between. CDR1 is SGHKS, CDR2 YYEKEE, per germline (reference sequence). CDR3 sequence (DNA): TGTGCCAGCAGACCCGGGGGACTGAACTACGAGCAGTACTTC. Protein sequence: CASRPGGLNYEQYF.

This clone was counted between two and nine times. This chain links TRBV6-5 with TRBJ1-6; TRBD1 aligns across 9 bases. Germline lookup yields CDR1 MNHEY and CDR2 SVGAGI. CDR3 length: 15 residues. After removal of 5 bases from V and 6 bases from J, the junction contained 5 bases not matched to a gene. CDR3 loop: CASSTQQGANSPLHF. The CDR3 DNA reads TGTGCCAGCAGTACCCAACAGGGGGCTAATTCACCCCTCCACTTT.

The rearrangement links TRBV6-5 to TRBJ1-2; TRBD1 is a possible D gene (6 bases). Germline CDR1 reads MNHEY; CDR2 reads SVGAGI. V shed 5 bases and J shed 5 bases, with 15 bases lying between them. This CDR3 contains 14 residues. The chain's CDR3 is CASSTTGYGYGYTF. CDR3 bases: TGTGCCAGCAGTACGACAGGTTATGGATATGGCTACACCTTC.

This chain links TRBV7-8 with TRBJ1-3; TRBD1 agrees at 8 bases. The V gene's germline CDR1 is SGHVS and CDR2 FQNEAQ. There are 15 residues in the CDR3. With V trimmed by 2 bases and J by 8 bases, 8 bases remained unmatched. Here the CDR3 reads CASSLPGQAVDTIYF. The DNA of the CDR3 is TGTGCCAGCAGCTTACCGGGACAGGCTGTGGACACCATATATTTT.

V and J are TRBV10-3 and TRBJ1-4; tentatively, D is TRBD1 (6 bases). Trimming took off 10 bases at V and 8 bases at J, with 14 bases between the two ends. The CDR3 length is 12 residues. CDR1 and CDR2 from the germline V gene are ENHRY and SYGVKD. The chain's CDR3 is CATWTVGEKLFF. The CDR3 DNA sequence: TGTGCCACCTGGACAGTAGGCGAAAAACTGTTTTTT.

Comment on this clone: At one end, the junction sequence differs from germline, possibly due to a read error. The genes are TRBV7-7 and TRBJ2-1; the match to TRBD2 covers 8 bases. The CDR3 is 15 residues long. Per the germline V gene, CDR1 is SSHAT and CDR2 is FNYEAQ (reference sequence). The chain's CDR3 is CASSLGIGRDNEQFF. The CDR3 DNA reads TGTGCTAGCAGCTTAGGTATCGGGAGGGACAATGAGCAGTTCTTC.

The genes are TRBV2 and TRBJ1-4, with 11 bases matching TRBD1. Germline V gene data show CDR1 as SNHLY and CDR2 as FYNNEI. The CDR3 is 14 amino acids. With 3 bases clipped from V and 8 bases from J, the junction kept 2 bases outside the gene matches. The DNA of the CDR3 is TGTGCCAGCAGTGAGGACAGGGGGCGCGAAAAACTGTTTTTT. This encodes CASSEDRGREKLFF.

This chain connects TRBV30 to TRBJ1-5; TRBD1 is a possible D gene (6 bases). Trimming cost V 3 bases and J 2 bases, with 11 bases left between them. Germline-derived CDR1 and CDR2 are GTSNPN and SVGIG (reference sequence). The CDR3 has 14 residues. Written as DNA, the CDR3 is TGTGCCTGGAGAGGTCGGACAGGCAATCAGCCCCAGCATTTT. Translated, it gives CAWRGRTGNQPQHF.

V usage is TRBV11-2 and J usage is TRBJ1-5; 8 bases fit TRBD1. The CDR3 has 14 residues. Losses at the gene ends were 1 base for V and 5 bases for J; bases not matched to a gene: 1. Germline-derived CDR1 and CDR2 are SGHAT and FQNNGV. CDR3 sequence (DNA): TGTGCCAGCAGCTTAGCAGGGGGCGATCAGCCCCAGCATTTT. It translates to CASSLAGGDQPQHF. The full variable domain, its missing parts supplied by reference TRBV11-2 and TRBJ1-5, is EAGVAQSPRYKIIEKRQSVAFWCNPISGHATLYWYQQILGQGPKLLIQFQNNGVVDDSQLPKDRFSAERLKGVDSTLKIQPAKLEDSAVYLCASSLAGGDQPQHFGDGTRLSIL.